What follows is one T cell receptor (beta chain) and its context. These data belong to a study of CD8 T cells in Susac syndrome. cDNA came from about 0.46 to 1 ug RNA primed by random hexamers. A single record per CDR3 protein comes from TCRdb applying MiXCR to the immunoSEQ multiplex PCR reads. The sample lists about 180,000 distinct CDR3 sequences, about 95% seen once, with less than 0.2% in the top ten. Sequenced: CD8+ T cells from PBMCs. The clonotype was recovered from a human donor with multiple sclerosis.

The CDR3 loop is CASSFGRSNEQFF. For the CDR3, the DNA is TGTGCCAGCAGTTTCGGCCGATCCAATGAGCAGTTCTTC. The chain has TRBV27 and TRBJ2-1; D not certain. The CDR3 contains 13 residues. The germline V gene has CDR1 MNHEY and CDR2 SMNVEV (reference sequence). V dropped 3 bases and J dropped 6 bases, with 9 bases sitting between them.